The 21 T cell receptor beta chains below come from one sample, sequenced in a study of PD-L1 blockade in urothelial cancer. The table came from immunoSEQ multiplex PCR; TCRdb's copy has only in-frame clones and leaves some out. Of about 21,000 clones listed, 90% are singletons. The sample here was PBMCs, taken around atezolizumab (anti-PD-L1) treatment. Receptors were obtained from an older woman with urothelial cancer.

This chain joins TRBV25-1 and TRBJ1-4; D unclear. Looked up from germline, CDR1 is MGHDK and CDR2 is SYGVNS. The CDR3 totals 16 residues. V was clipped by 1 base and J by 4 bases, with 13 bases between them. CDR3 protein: CASSELIASNNEKLFF. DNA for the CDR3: TGTGCCAGCAGTGAATTGATAGCTTCCAATAATGAAAAACTGTTTTTT.

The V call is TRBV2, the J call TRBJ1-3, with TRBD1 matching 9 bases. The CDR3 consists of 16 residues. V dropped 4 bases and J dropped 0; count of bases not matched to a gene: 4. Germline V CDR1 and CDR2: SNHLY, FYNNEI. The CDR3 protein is CASSAGTGFSGNTIYF. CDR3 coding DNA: TGTGCCAGCAGTGCTGGGACAGGGTTCTCTGGAAACACCATATATTTT.

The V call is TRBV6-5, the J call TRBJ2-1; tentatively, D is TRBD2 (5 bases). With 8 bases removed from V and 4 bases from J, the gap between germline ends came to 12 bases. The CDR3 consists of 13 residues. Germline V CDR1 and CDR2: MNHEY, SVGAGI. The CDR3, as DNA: TGTGCCAGCTCAGTAGGACTTTACAATGAGCAGTTCTTC. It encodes CASSVGLYNEQFF.

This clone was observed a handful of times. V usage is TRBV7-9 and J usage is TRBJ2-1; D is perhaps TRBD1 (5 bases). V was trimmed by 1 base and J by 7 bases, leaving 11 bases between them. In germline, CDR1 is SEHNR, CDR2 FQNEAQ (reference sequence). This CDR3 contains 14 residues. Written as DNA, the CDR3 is TGTGCCAGCAGCTTAGGGCGACAGATGAATGAGCAGTTCTTC. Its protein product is CASSLGRQMNEQFF.

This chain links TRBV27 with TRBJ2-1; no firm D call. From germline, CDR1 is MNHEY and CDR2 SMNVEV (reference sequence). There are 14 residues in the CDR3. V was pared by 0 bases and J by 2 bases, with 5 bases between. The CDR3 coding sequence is TGTGCCAGCAGTTTATCCCCAACCTACAATGAGCAGTTCTTC. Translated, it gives CASSLSPTYNEQFF.

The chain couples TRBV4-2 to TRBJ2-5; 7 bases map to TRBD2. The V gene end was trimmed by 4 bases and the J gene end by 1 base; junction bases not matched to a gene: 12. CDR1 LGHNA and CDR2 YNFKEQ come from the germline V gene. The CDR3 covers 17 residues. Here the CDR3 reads CASSPLGLAATQETQYF. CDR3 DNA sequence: TGTGCCAGCAGCCCGCTAGGGCTAGCGGCTACCCAAGAGACCCAGTACTTC.

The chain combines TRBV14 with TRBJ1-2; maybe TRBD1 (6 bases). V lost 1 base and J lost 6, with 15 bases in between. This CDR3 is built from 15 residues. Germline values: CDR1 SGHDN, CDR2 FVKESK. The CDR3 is CASSQVPGDLDGYTF. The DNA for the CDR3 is TGTGCCAGCAGCCAAGTCCCAGGGGATCTTGATGGCTACACCTTC.

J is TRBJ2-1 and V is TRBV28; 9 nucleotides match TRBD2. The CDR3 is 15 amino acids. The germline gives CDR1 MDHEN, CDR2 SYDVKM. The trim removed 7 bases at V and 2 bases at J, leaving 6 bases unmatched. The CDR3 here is CASTYSGSAYNEQFF. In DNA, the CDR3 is TGTGCCAGCACATATAGCGGGAGTGCCTACAATGAGCAGTTCTTC.

CDR3 sequence reads: CASNGPLAGADTQYF. CDR3 bases: TGTGCCAGCAACGGTCCACTAGCGGGGGCAGATACGCAGTATTTT. The chain joins TRBV28 to TRBJ2-3; 11 nucleotides match TRBD2. Losses at the gene ends were 7 bases for V and 4 bases for J; bases not matched to a gene: 7. This CDR3 contains 15 residues. Germline values: CDR1 MDHEN, CDR2 SYDVKM.

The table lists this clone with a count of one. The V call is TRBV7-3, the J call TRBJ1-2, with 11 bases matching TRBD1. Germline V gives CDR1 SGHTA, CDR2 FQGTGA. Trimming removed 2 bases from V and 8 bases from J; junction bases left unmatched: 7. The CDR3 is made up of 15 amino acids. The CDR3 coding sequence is TGTGCCAGCAGCTTATTCGGGGACAGGGGGTCAGGCTACACCTTC. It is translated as CASSLFGDRGSGYTF.

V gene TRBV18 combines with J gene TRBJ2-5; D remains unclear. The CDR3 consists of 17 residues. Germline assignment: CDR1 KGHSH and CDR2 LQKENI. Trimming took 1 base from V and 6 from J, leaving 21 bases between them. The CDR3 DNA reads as TGTGCCAGCTCACCACGGTCCGTTGGCAGGCAAGGAAAGACCCAGTACTTC. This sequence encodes CASSPRSVGRQGKTQYF.

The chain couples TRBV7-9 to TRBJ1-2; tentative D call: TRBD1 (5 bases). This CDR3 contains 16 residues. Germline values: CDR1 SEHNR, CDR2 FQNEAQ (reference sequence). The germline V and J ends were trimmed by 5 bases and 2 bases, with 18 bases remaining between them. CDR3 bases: TGTGCCAGCAGCCGAATCCGGGGGATCCTGAACTATGGCTACACCTTC. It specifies CASSRIRGILNYGYTF.

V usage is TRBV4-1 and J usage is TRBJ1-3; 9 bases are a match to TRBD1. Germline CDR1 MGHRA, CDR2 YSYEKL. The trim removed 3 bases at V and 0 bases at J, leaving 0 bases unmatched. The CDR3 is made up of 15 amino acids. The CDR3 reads CASSQDRGSGNTIYF. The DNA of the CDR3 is TGCGCCAGCAGCCAGGACAGGGGCTCTGGAAACACCATATATTTT.

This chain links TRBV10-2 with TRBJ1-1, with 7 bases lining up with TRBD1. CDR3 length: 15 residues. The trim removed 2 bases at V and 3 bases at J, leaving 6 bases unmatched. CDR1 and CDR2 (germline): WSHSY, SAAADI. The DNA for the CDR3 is TGCGCCAGCAGTGAGGAGCAGGGACAGTACACTGAAGCTTTCTTT. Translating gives CASSEEQGQYTEAFF.

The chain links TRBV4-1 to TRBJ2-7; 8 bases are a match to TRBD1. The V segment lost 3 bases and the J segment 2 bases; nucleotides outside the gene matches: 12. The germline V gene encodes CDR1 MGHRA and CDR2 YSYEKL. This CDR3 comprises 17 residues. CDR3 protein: CASSQHGGQAPTYEQYF. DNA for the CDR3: TGCGCCAGCAGCCAGCACGGGGGACAGGCCCCCACCTACGAGCAGTACTTC.

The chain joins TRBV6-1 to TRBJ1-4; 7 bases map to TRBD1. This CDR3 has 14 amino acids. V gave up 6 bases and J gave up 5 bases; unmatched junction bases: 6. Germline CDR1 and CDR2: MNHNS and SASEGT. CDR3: CASSRDRRNEKLFF. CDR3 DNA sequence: TGTGCCAGCAGCCGGGACAGAAGAAATGAAAAACTGTTTTTT.

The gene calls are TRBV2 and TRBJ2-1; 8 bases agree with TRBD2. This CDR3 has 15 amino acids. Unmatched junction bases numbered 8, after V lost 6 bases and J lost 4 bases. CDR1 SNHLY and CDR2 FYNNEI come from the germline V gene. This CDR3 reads CASSQLAEVYNEQFF. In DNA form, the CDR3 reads TGTGCCAGCAGCCAACTAGCGGAGGTATACAATGAGCAGTTCTTC.

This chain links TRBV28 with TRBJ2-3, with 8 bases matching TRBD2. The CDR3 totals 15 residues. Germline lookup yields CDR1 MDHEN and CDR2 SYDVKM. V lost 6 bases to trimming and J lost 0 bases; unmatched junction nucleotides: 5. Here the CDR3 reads CASRKTSASTDTQYF. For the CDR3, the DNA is TGTGCCAGCAGAAAGACTAGCGCGAGCACAGATACGCAGTATTTT.

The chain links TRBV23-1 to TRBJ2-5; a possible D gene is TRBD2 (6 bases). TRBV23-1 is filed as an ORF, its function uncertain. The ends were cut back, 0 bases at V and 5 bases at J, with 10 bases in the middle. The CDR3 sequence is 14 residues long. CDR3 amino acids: CASSQSGGEETQYF. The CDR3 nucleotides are TGCGCCAGCAGTCAATCGGGGGGTGAGGAGACCCAGTACTTC.

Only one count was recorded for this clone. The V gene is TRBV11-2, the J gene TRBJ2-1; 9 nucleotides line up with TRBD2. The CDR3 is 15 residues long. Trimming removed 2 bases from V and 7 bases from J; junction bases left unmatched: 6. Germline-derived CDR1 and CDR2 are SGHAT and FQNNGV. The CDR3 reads CASSLLSGRWNEQFF. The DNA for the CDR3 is TGTGCCAGCAGCTTACTGAGCGGGAGGTGGAATGAGCAGTTCTTC.

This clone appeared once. The CDR3 loop is CASMGTSGSQPYEQYF. The CDR3 DNA follows: TGTGCCAGTATGGGGACTAGCGGGAGCCAACCCTACGAGCAGTACTTC. The genes are TRBV19 and TRBJ2-7; TRBD2 matches 14 bases. The CDR3 totals 16 residues. Germline CDR1 and CDR2: LNHDA and SQIVND (reference sequence). After removal of 7 bases from V and 2 bases from J, the junction contained 7 bases not matched to a gene.